Following are 15 T cell receptor beta chains from one sample sequenced in a study of cytomegalovirus exposure and HLA in healthy donors. With 60 Vbeta and 13 Jbeta primers, the PCR was carried out. Assay: immunoSEQ multiplex PCR; the TCRdb copy retains only in-frame clones and omits some. Of about 160,000 clones listed, more than 65% are singletons. The specimen was PBMCs. Receptors were obtained from a woman aged 45 to 65 in good health and CMV-seronegative.

This sequence joins TRBV18 and TRBJ2-7, with D possibly being TRBD2 (5 bases). The ends were cut back, 5 bases at V and 3 bases at J, with 11 bases in the middle. The CDR3 has 13 residues. Germline values: CDR1 KGHSH, CDR2 LQKENI. The CDR3 region has the DNA TGTGCCAGCTCAAATTCGGGAAACTACGAGCAGTACTTC. It translates to CASSNSGNYEQYF.

Only a few counts were recorded for this clone. The genes are TRBV28 and TRBJ2-3; 13 positions match TRBD2. The CDR3 loop spans 13 amino acids. Trimming took 9 bases from V and 5 from J; bases not matched to a gene: 2. The V gene's germline CDR1 is MDHEN and CDR2 SYDVKM. The CDR3 protein is CASGLAGEDTQYF. The CDR3 DNA sequence: TGTGCCAGTGGACTAGCGGGAGAAGATACGCAGTATTTT. Drawing the rest from reference TRBV28 and TRBJ2-3, the complete variable domain is DVKVTQSSRYLVKRTGEKVFLECVQDMDHENMFWYRQDPGLGLRLIYFSYDVKMKEKGDIPEGYSVSREKKERFSLILESASTNQTSMYLCASGLAGEDTQYFGPGTRLTVL.

This clone was picked up one time. J is TRBJ2-2 and V is TRBV9; D unclear. This CDR3 region has 15 residues. Germline V CDR1 and CDR2: SGDLS, YYNGEE. V was cut by 0 bases and J by 3 bases, with 9 bases left in between. CDR3 DNA: TGTGCCAGCAGCGTAGGACTCACGGACACCGGGGAGCTGTTTTTT. It is translated as CASSVGLTDTGELFF.

The gene calls are TRBV9 and TRBJ1-2; 7 bases are shared with TRBD1. Germline lookup yields CDR1 SGDLS and CDR2 YYNGEE. CDR3 length: 18 amino acids. V lost 3 bases to trimming and J lost 4 bases; unmatched junction nucleotides: 18. As DNA, the CDR3 is TGTGCCAGCAGCGCGGACAGGAACGGTATCGGTTTCCCCTATGGCTACACCTTC. Translating gives CASSADRNGIGFPYGYTF. The variable domain in full, with the rest retrieved from reference TRBV9 and TRBJ1-2, is DSGVTQTPKHLITATGQRVTLRCSPRSGDLSVYWYQQSLDQGLQFLIQYYNGEERAKGNILERFSAQQFPDLHSELNLSSLELGDSALYFCASSADRNGIGFPYGYTFGSGTRLTVV.

The chain carries TRBV10-1 and TRBJ2-7; the D is unclear. The CDR3 loop spans 13 amino acids. Trimming stripped 4 bases from V and 3 bases from J, with 10 bases between. Germline V gene data show CDR1 as WNHNN and CDR2 as SYGVQD (reference sequence). CDR3 residues: CASSVTNSYEQYF. CDR3 nucleotides: TGCGCCAGCAGTGTAACCAACAGCTACGAGCAGTACTTC.

The J gene is TRBJ2-4, the V gene TRBV15; 9 bases match TRBD1. Germline V gene sequence: CDR1 LNHNV, CDR2 YYDKDF (reference sequence). The CDR3 is 15 residues long. With 3 bases clipped from V and 6 bases from J, the junction kept 6 bases outside the gene matches. Written as DNA, the CDR3 is TGTGCCACCAGCAGCTCGGGACAGGGCCCAAACATTCAGTACTTC. Its translation: CATSSSGQGPNIQYF.

The genes are TRBV5-6 and TRBJ2-7; 8 bases are a match to TRBD1. The junction had 7 bases not matched to a gene; V was cut back by 1 base and J by 7 bases. The CDR3 length is 14 residues. Germline V gene data show CDR1 as SGHDT and CDR2 as YYEEEE. CDR3 nucleotides: TGTGCCAGCAGCTTGAGGCAGGGGGCCAGGGAGCAGTACTTC. Residues: CASSLRQGAREQYF.

The V and J genes are TRBV5-1 and TRBJ1-4; D perhaps matches TRBD1 (6 bases). CDR1 and CDR2 (germline): SGHRS, YFSETQ. The CDR3 totals 16 residues. Trimming cost V 2 bases and J 5 bases, with 16 bases left between them. The CDR3 loop is CASSFGSGRGNEKLFF. The CDR3, as DNA: TGCGCCAGCAGCTTTGGTAGTGGCAGGGGCAATGAAAAACTGTTTTTT.

CDR3 DNA: TGTGCCAGCAGCTTCACCCGACAGGGTACAGCCACTGAAGCTTTCTTT. Amino acid sequence: CASSFTRQGTATEAFF. This rearrangement joins TRBV11-2 to TRBJ1-1; 7 nucleotides match TRBD1. V was clipped by 3 bases and J by 4 bases; unmatched bases: 11. The CDR3 length is 16 residues. Germline CDR1 and CDR2: SGHAT and FQNNGV. Combining the CDR3 with reference TRBV11-2 and TRBJ1-1 gives the whole variable domain EAGVAQSPRYKIIEKRQSVAFWCNPISGHATLYWYQQILGQGPKLLIQFQNNGVVDDSQLPKDRFSAERLKGVDSTLKIQPAKLEDSAVYLCASSFTRQGTATEAFFGQGTRLTVV.

The rearrangement joins TRBV23-1 to TRBJ1-5; 9 bases are a match to TRBD1. Being an ORF, TRBV23-1 has a function that is uncertain. V was clipped by 7 bases and J by 0 bases; unmatched bases: 13. This CDR3 is built from 18 residues. CDR3 DNA sequence: TGCGCCAGCAAACGATGGGACAGGGCGTTTTATAGCAATCAGCCCCAGCATTTT. Its translation is CASKRWDRAFYSNQPQHF.

The V and J genes are TRBV5-1 and TRBJ2-1; TRBD2 is a possible D gene (6 bases). The CDR3 consists of 16 residues. Germline CDR1 SGHRS, CDR2 YFSETQ. The V and J ends lost 4 bases and 6 bases respectively, with 20 bases between them. The CDR3 region has the DNA TGCGCCAGCAGCCCCGGGGCGGGGACGGTTGTCAATGAGCAGTTCTTC. Residues: CASSPGAGTVVNEQFF.

V gene TRBV5-6 combines with J gene TRBJ2-2; 9 bases are shared with TRBD2. J was trimmed by 4 bases and V by 2 bases; bases with no gene match: 15. The CDR3 sequence is 19 residues long. CDR1 is SGHDT and CDR2 is YYEEEE in the germline V gene. CDR3 residues: CASSFRGSGRRIRTGELFF. The DNA for the CDR3 is TGTGCCAGCAGCTTTCGGGGTAGCGGGAGAAGGATCCGCACCGGGGAGCTGTTTTTT.

V usage is TRBV18 and J usage is TRBJ2-7; a weak D match, TRBD1 (6 bases). The CDR3 consists of 15 residues. V shed 1 base and J shed 0 bases, with 10 bases lying between them. Germline values: CDR1 KGHSH, CDR2 LQKENI. The DNA for the CDR3 is TGTGCCAGCTCACCACGGCAGGGGACCTCCTACGAGCAGTACTTC. Its protein is CASSPRQGTSYEQYF.

The chain recombines TRBV19 with TRBJ2-1, with a weak D call TRBD2 (7 bases). Trimming removed 7 bases from V and 0 bases from J, with 13 bases in between. The CDR3 length is 15 residues. The germline V gene encodes CDR1 LNHDA and CDR2 SQIVND (reference sequence). The CDR3 loop is CASNAGAYSYNEQFF. DNA for the CDR3: TGTGCCAGTAATGCGGGGGCCTACTCCTACAATGAGCAGTTCTTC.

In this sample, this clone turned up a few times. The gene calls are TRBV15 and TRBJ2-5; no clear D gene. Looked up from germline, CDR1 is LNHNV and CDR2 is YYDKDF (reference sequence). The CDR3 runs 15 residues. V was cut by 1 base and J by 0 bases, with 9 bases left in between. The CDR3 DNA sequence: TGTGCCACCAGCAGAGGATTACGGTACCAAGAGACCCAGTACTTC. Amino acid sequence: CATSRGLRYQETQYF.